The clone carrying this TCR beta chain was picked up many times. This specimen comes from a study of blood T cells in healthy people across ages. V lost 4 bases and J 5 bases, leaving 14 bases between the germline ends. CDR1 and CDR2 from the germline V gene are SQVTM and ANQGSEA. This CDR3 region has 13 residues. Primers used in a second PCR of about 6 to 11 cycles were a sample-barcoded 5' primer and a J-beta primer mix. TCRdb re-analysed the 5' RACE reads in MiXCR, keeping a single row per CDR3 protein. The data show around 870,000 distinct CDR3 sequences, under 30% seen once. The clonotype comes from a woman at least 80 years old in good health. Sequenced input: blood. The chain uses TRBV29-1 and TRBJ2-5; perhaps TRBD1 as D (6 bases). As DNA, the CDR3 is TGCAGCGTTGCTAGGACAGCCGGGGAGACCCAGTACTTC. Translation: CSVARTAGETQYF.